The entry that follows covers one T cell receptor (beta chain) sequence. The antigen remains unidentified. This sample is part of a study of cytomegalovirus exposure and HLA in healthy donors. Study-wide findings and caveats: There were some public TCRs occurring in many donors, but most TCR sequences were rare. Researchers reported in a later analysis that common viral pathogens appeared linked to several top clusters. Sequencing artifact likely explains a cluster of highly shared sequence variants. Within an earlier analysis, most TCR beta V segments proved productive either about 90% or about 30% of the time.

13 Jbeta primers and 60 Vbeta primers were used for the PCR. Libraries were prepared by immunoSEQ multiplex PCR; TCRdb keeps only in-frame clonotypes and omits some of them. The sample records about 97,000 clones, about 81% being singletons. The TCR sequence derives from a man aged 45-60 years in good health and CMV-seronegative. The source material was PBMCs.

DNA for the CDR3: TGTGCCAGCAGCTCGTCATTAGCAGGGGCGTCGGAAAAACTGTTTTTT. It translates to CASSSSLAGASEKLFF. V gene TRBV7-8 combines with J gene TRBJ1-4; possibly TRBD1 for D (6 bases). The CDR3 is 16 amino acids. Germline values: CDR1 SGHVS, CDR2 FQNEAQ. V was shortened by 4 bases and J by 8 bases, with 20 bases between the two germline ends.